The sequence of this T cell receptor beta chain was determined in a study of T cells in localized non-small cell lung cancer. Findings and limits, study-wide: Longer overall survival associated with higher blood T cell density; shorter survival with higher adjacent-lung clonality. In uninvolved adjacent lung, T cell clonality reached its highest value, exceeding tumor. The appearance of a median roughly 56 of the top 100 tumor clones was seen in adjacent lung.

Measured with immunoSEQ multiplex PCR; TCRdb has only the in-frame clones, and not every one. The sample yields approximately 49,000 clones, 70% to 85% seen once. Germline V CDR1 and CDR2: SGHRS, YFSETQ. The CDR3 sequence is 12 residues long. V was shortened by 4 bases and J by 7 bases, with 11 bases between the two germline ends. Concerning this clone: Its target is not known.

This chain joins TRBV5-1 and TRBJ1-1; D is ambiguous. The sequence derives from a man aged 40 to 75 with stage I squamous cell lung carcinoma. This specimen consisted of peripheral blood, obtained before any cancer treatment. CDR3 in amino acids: CASSVDLIEAFF. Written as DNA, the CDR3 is TGCGCCAGCAGCGTAGATTTAATTGAAGCTTTCTTT. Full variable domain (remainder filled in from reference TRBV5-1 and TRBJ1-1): KAGVTQTPRYLIKTRGQQVTLSCSPISGHRSVSWYQQTPGQGLQFLFEYFSETQRNKGNFPGRFSGRQFSNSRSEMNVSTLELGDSALYLCASSVDLIEAFFGQGTRLTVV.